Below, one T cell receptor (beta chain) is given with its context. Its specificity is unknown. The data were obtained in a study of radiotherapy plus CTLA-4 blockade in lung cancer. Study-wide results and limits: Blood saw expansion of tumor-derived TCR clones after radiotherapy plus ipilimumab.

Trimming pared 6 bases from V and 1 base from J, leaving 9 bases between. CDR1 is SNHLY, CDR2 FYNNEI, per germline. This CDR3 has 13 residues. The protocol was immunoSEQ multiplex PCR, while the TCRdb copy is restricted to in-frame clones and leaves out a portion. In the table there are about 100,000 clones, about 80% of which are singletons. Here the sequenced sample was peripheral blood, taken from a patient treated with radiotherapy plus ipilimumab. The receptor was derived from a human donor with non-small cell lung cancer who had stable disease on radiotherapy plus ipilimumab. The rearrangement uses TRBV2 and TRBJ2-5; a possible D gene is TRBD2 (6 bases). The CDR3 nucleotides read TGTGCCAGCAGCCGGACTATCCAAGAGACCCAGTACTTC. Amino acid sequence: CASSRTIQETQYF.